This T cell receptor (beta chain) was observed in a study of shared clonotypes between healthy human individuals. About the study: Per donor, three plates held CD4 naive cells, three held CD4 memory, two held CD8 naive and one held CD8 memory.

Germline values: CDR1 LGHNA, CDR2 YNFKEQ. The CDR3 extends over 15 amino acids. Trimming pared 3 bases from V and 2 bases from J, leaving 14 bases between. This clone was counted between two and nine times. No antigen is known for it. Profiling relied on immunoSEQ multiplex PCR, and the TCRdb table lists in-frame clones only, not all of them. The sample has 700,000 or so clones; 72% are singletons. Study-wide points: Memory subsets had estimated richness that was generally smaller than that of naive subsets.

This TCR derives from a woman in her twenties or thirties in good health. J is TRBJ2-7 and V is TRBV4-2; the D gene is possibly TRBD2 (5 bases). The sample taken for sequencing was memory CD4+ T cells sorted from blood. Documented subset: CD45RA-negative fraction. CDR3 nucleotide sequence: TGTGCCAGCAGCCAGGACCAACTAGGCACCTACGAGCAGTACTTC. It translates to CASSQDQLGTYEQYF.